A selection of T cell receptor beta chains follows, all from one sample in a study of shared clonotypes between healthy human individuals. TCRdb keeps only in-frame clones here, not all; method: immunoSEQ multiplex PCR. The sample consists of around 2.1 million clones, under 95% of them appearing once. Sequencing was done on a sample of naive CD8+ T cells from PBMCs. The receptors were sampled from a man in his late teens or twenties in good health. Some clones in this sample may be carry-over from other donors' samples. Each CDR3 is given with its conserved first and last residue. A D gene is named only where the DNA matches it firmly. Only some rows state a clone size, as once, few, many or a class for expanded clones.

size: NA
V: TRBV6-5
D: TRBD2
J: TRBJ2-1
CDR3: CASKKGTSAYNEQFF
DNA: TGTGCCAGCAAAAAGGGGACTAGCGCGTACAATGAGCAGTTCTTC

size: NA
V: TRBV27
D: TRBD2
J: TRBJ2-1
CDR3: CASSLIAGDYNEQFF
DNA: TGTGCCAGCAGCCTGATAGCGGGCGACTACAATGAGCAGTTCTTC

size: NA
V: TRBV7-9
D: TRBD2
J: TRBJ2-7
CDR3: CASSLGTSGRPIF
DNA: TGTGCCAGCAGCTTAGGGACTAGCGGGAGGCCGATCTTC

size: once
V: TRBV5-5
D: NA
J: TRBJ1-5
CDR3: CASSLGRPYSNQPQHF
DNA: TGTGCCAGCAGCTTAGGACGGCCCTATAGCAATCAGCCCCAGCATTTT

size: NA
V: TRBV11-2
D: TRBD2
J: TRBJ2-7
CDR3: CASSFTGGTYEQYF
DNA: TGTGCCAGCAGCTTCACGGGAGGGACCTACGAGCAGTACTTC

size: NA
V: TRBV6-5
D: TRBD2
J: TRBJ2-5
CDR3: CASSIAGLKETQYF
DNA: TGTGCCAGCAGTATAGCGGGATTAAAAGAGACCCAGTACTTC

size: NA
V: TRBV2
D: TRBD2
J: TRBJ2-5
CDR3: CARGLGGARETQYF
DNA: TGTGCCAGGGGACTCGGGGGGGCACGGGAGACCCAGTACTTC

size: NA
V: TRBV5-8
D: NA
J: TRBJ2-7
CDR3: CASTPLKGISGYEQYF
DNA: TGTGCCAGCACCCCCTTAAAGGGCATTTCAGGCTACGAGCAGTACTTC

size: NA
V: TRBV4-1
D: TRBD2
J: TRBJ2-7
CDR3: CASSLGLAETYEQYF
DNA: TGCGCCAGCAGCCTCGGACTAGCGGAAACCTACGAGCAGTACTTC

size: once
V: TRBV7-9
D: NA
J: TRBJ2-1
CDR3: CASGDGGYNEQFF
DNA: TGTGCCAGCGGAGACGGGGGATACAATGAGCAGTTCTTC

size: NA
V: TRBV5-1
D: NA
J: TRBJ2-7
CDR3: CASAKGRTDFYEQYF
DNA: TGCGCCAGCGCGAAAGGACGGACGGACTTTTACGAGCAGTACTTC

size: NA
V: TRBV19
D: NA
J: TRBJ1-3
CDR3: CASSIGSLVFPGNTIYF
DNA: TGTGCCAGTAGTATAGGATCGCTCGTCTTTCCTGGAAACACCATATATTTT

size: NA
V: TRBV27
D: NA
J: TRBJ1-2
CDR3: CASGGWPGGYTF
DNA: TGTGCCAGCGGGGGCTGGCCAGGGGGCTACACCTTC

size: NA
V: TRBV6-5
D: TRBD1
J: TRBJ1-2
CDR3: CASSLRTGGNYGYTF
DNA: TGTGCCAGCAGTCTTAGGACAGGGGGAAACTATGGCTACACCTTC

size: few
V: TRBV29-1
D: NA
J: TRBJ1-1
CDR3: CSVFGWGAETEAFF
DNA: TGCAGCGTCTTTGGCTGGGGGGCAGAGACTGAAGCTTTCTTT

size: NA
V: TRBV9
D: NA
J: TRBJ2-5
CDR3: CASSKAWNSKETQYF
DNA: TGTGCCAGCAGCAAAGCGTGGAACAGTAAAGAGACCCAGTACTTC

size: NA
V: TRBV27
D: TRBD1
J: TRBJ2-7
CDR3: CASSMTGGGEQYF
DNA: TGTGCCAGCAGTATGACAGGGGGCGGCGAGCAGTACTTC

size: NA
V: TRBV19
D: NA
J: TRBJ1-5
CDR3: CASSMERQGLNQPQHF
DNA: TGTGCCAGTAGTATGGAGAGGCAGGGGCTCAATCAGCCCCAGCATTTT

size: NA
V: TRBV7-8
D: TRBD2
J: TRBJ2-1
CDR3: CASSPLVREVSYNEQFF
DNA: TGTGCCAGCAGCCCCTTAGTACGGGAGGTTTCCTACAATGAGCAGTTCTTC

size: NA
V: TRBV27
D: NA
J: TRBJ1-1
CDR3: CASRPSPGTSLPEAFF
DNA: TGTGCCAGCAGGCCCTCCCCGGGTACCTCCCTTCCTGAAGCTTTCTTT

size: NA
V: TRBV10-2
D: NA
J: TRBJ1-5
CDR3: CASSESGVSNQPQHF
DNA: TGCGCCAGCAGTGAGTCCGGGGTGAGCAATCAGCCCCAGCATTTT

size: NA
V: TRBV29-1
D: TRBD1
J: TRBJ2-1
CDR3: CSVGRGTGPANEQFF
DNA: TGCAGCGTAGGTAGGGGGACAGGGCCCGCCAATGAGCAGTTCTTC

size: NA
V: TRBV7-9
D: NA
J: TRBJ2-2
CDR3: CASSVGVRYSGELFF
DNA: TGTGCCAGCAGTGTTGGGGTCCGGTACTCCGGGGAGCTGTTTTTT

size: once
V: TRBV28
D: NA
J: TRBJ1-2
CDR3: CASSFRAGGAYGYTF
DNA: TGTGCCAGCAGTTTTAGGGCCGGAGGGGCCTATGGCTACACCTTC

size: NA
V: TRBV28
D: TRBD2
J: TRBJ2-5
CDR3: CASSGTSGFQETQYF
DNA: TGTGCCAGCAGTGGGACTAGCGGATTCCAAGAGACCCAGTACTTC

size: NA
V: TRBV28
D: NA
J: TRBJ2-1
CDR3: CASSEIRDWMNEQFF
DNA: TGTGCCAGCAGTGAGATCCGGGACTGGATGAATGAGCAGTTCTTC

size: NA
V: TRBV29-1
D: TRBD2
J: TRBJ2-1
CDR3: CSAPGSGSVYSYNEQFF
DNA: TGCAGCGCCCCAGGGAGCGGGAGCGTATACTCCTACAATGAGCAGTTCTTC

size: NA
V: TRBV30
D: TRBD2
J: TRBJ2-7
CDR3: CAWSVLREDEQYF
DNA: TGTGCCTGGAGTGTATTACGGGAGGACGAGCAGTACTTC

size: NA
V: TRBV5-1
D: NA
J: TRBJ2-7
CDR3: CASSLVGQGDSYEQYF
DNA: TGCGCCAGCAGCTTGGTGGGACAAGGGGACTCCTACGAGCAGTACTTC

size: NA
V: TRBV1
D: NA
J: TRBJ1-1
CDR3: CTSSHAPLDTEAFF
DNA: TGCACCAGCAGCCATGCGCCGTTAGACACTGAAGCTTTCTTT

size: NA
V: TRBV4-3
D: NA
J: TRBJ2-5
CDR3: CASSPGTRPQETQYF
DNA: TGCGCCAGCAGCCCCGGGACCAGGCCCCAAGAGACCCAGTACTTC

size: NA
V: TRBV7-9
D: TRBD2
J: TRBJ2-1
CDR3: CASSPGTSAGNEQFF
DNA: TGTGCCAGCAGCCCCGGGACTAGCGCAGGGAATGAGCAGTTCTTC

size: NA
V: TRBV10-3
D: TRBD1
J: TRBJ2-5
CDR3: CAISESGTAQETQYF
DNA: TGTGCCATCAGTGAGTCTGGGACAGCCCAAGAGACCCAGTACTTC

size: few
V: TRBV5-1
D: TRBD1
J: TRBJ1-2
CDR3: CASSLVDRGSGYTF
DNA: TGCGCCAGCAGCTTGGTGGACAGGGGAAGTGGCTACACCTTC

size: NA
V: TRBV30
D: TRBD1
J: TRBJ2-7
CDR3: CAWAYGTAIYEQYF
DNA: TGTGCCTGGGCCTATGGGACAGCTATCTACGAGCAGTACTTC

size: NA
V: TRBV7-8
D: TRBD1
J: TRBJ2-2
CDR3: CASSARTGQGTGELFF
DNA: TGTGCCAGCAGCGCCCGGACAGGGCAGGGCACCGGGGAGCTGTTTTTT

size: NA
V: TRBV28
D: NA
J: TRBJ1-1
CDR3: CASRHPPGVNTEAFF
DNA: TGTGCCAGCAGACACCCTCCCGGAGTGAACACTGAAGCTTTCTTT

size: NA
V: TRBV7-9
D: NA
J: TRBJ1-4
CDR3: CASSLGRQSATNEKLFF
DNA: TGTGCCAGCAGCTTAGGGAGACAGTCTGCAACTAATGAAAAACTGTTTTTT

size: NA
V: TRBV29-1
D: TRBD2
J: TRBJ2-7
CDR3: CSVEGGDGLAKPYEQYF
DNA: TGCAGCGTTGAGGGGGGGGACGGACTAGCGAAACCCTACGAGCAGTACTTC

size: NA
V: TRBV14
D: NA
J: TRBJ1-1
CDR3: CASSWLRNTEAFF
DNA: TGTGCCAGCAGCTGGCTCCGGAACACTGAAGCTTTCTTT

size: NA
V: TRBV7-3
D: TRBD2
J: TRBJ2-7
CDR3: CASSLFPPLAASGYEQYF
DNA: TGTGCCAGCAGCTTATTCCCCCCCCTGGCGGCTAGCGGCTACGAGCAGTACTTC

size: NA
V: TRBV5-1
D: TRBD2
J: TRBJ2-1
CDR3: CASSDGPAGNEQFF
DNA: TGCGCCAGCAGCGACGGGCCAGCGGGGAATGAGCAGTTCTTC

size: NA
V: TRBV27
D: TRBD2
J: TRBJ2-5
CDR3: CASSLLGLAGVPGETQYF
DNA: TGTGCCAGCAGTTTATTGGGGCTAGCGGGAGTCCCGGGGGAGACCCAGTACTTC

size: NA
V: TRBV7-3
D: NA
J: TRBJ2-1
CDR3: CASSLFIAENNEQFF
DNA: TGTGCCAGCAGCTTATTTATAGCGGAAAACAATGAGCAGTTCTTC

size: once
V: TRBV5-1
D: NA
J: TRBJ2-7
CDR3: CASSLDGQSYEQYF
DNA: TGCGCCAGCAGCCTAGACGGGCAGTCCTACGAGCAGTACTTC

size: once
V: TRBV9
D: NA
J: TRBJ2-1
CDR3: CASSSDDGYWQFF
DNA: TGTGCCAGCAGCTCTGACGACGGCTACTGGCAGTTCTTC

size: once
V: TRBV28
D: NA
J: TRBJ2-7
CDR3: CASQEGTAYEQYF
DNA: TGTGCCAGCCAGGAGGGAACAGCGTACGAGCAGTACTTC

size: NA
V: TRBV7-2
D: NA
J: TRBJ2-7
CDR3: CASSSRTAPYEQYF
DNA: TGTGCCAGCAGCTCCAGGACAGCCCCCTACGAGCAGTACTTC

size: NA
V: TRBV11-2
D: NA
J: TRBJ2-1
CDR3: CASSLAHRDIRYNEQFF
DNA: TGTGCCAGCAGCTTAGCCCATCGGGACATCAGATACAATGAGCAGTTCTTC